These T cell receptor beta chains were read from a single sample in a study of blood T cell repertoires in COVID-19. The assay was immunoSEQ multiplex PCR, and TCRdb's table has in-frame clones only and misses some. Of more than 40,000 clones in the sample, 70% to 85% were seen once. Specimen: peripheral blood. Every receptor here comes from a man aged 45-60 years with active COVID-19. CDR3s include the opening cysteine and the closing phenylalanine or tryptophan. The order of the fields is CDR3 DNA, CDR3 protein, J gene, V gene, D gene, clone size. The D gene is left open where the match is weak. Clone size appears in some rows only: once, few, many, or a class for an expanded clone.

cdr3_nt: TGCGCCAGCAGCGAGGGAGTTAGCACAGATACGCAGTATTTT
cdr3_aa: CASSEGVSTDTQYF
j_call: TRBJ2-3
v_call: TRBV4-3
d_call: -
clone_size: -

cdr3_nt: TGTGCCAGCAGCTTAGAAGACAGGGCCCCCTACGAGCAGTACTTC
cdr3_aa: CASSLEDRAPYEQYF
j_call: TRBJ2-7
v_call: TRBV7-6
d_call: TRBD1
clone_size: -

cdr3_nt: TGTGCCAGCAGTTCTACTAGCGGGTCAACCCAAGAGACCCAGTACTTC
cdr3_aa: CASSSTSGSTQETQYF
j_call: TRBJ2-5
v_call: TRBV2
d_call: TRBD2
clone_size: -

cdr3_nt: TGTGCCAGCAGCTTAGACAGTGCCTACGAGCAGTACTTC
cdr3_aa: CASSLDSAYEQYF
j_call: TRBJ2-7
v_call: TRBV5-5
d_call: -
clone_size: few

cdr3_nt: TGTGCCAGTAGTGCCCAGGGGTCTTCCTACGAGCAGTACTTC
cdr3_aa: CASSAQGSSYEQYF
j_call: TRBJ2-7
v_call: TRBV19
d_call: -
clone_size: -

cdr3_nt: TGCGCCAGCAGCCAAGTACCGGACAGGGGTGGCTACACCTTC
cdr3_aa: CASSQVPDRGGYTF
j_call: TRBJ1-2
v_call: TRBV4-3
d_call: TRBD1
clone_size: -

cdr3_nt: TGTGCCAGTAACGGGTTTAGGGGATTGAGAGCTTTCTTT
cdr3_aa: CASNGFRGLRAFF
j_call: TRBJ1-1
v_call: TRBV19
d_call: -
clone_size: -

cdr3_nt: TGTGCCAGTCAACTACAGGGGGACACTGAAGCTTTCTTT
cdr3_aa: CASQLQGDTEAFF
j_call: TRBJ1-1
v_call: TRBV19
d_call: TRBD1
clone_size: -

cdr3_nt: TGTGCCACCAGTGATTTTACGGCGGGGTTGGGCACCGGGGAGCTGTTTTTT
cdr3_aa: CATSDFTAGLGTGELFF
j_call: TRBJ2-2
v_call: TRBV24-1
d_call: -
clone_size: -

cdr3_nt: TGCGCCAGCAGAAGACAGGGTGGGCCTTACGAGCAGTACTTC
cdr3_aa: CASRRQGGPYEQYF
j_call: TRBJ2-7
v_call: TRBV4-1
d_call: TRBD1
clone_size: -

cdr3_nt: TGTGCCAGCAGCTTAGCGCAAGGGACAGCCCGTCGGGGCGGGGAGCTGTTTTTT
cdr3_aa: CASSLAQGTARRGGELFF
j_call: TRBJ2-2
v_call: TRBV7-6
d_call: TRBD1
clone_size: -

cdr3_nt: TGTGCCTGGGCGGGGGGACTAGCGGGGGATAACTACAATGAGCAGTTCTTC
cdr3_aa: CAWAGGLAGDNYNEQFF
j_call: TRBJ2-1
v_call: TRBV7-9
d_call: TRBD2
clone_size: -

cdr3_nt: TGTGCCAGCAGTTTTGGCAGGGGCTATGGCTACACCTTC
cdr3_aa: CASSFGRGYGYTF
j_call: TRBJ1-2
v_call: TRBV12-3/TRBV12-4
d_call: -
clone_size: -

cdr3_nt: TGTGCCAGCAGCGCGCAGGGGATGTCACCCTACGAGCAGTACTTC
cdr3_aa: CASSAQGMSPYEQYF
j_call: TRBJ2-7
v_call: TRBV7-2
d_call: -
clone_size: -

cdr3_nt: TGCAGCGCAAACTCGTACAATGAGCAGTTCTTC
cdr3_aa: CSANSYNEQFF
j_call: TRBJ2-1
v_call: TRBV29-1
d_call: -
clone_size: -

cdr3_nt: TGTGCCATCAGTGTACAGGGTGGTGGAAACACCATATATTTT
cdr3_aa: CAISVQGGGNTIYF
j_call: TRBJ1-3
v_call: TRBV10-3
d_call: -
clone_size: -

cdr3_nt: TGTGCCAGCAGCTTAGGGGACAGGGAACGCACAGATACGCAGTATTTT
cdr3_aa: CASSLGDRERTDTQYF
j_call: TRBJ2-3
v_call: TRBV7-9
d_call: TRBD1
clone_size: -

cdr3_nt: TGTGCCAGCAGTGGGTACCTGGGGGGAGGTATTGGTAATGAGCAGTTCTTC
cdr3_aa: CASSGYLGGGIGNEQFF
j_call: TRBJ2-1
v_call: TRBV6-1
d_call: -
clone_size: -

cdr3_nt: TGTGCCAGCAGCCGACAGGCGCTCTACAATGAGCAGTTCTTC
cdr3_aa: CASSRQALYNEQFF
j_call: TRBJ2-1
v_call: TRBV11-2
d_call: -
clone_size: -

cdr3_nt: TGTGCCAGCTCGAAAGGAGGGGAGAACACTGAAGCTTTCTTT
cdr3_aa: CASSKGGENTEAFF
j_call: TRBJ1-1
v_call: TRBV18
d_call: -
clone_size: once

cdr3_nt: TGCGCCAGCTCCCCAACAGGGGCCGTAACTGAAGCTTTCTTT
cdr3_aa: CASSPTGAVTEAFF
j_call: TRBJ1-1
v_call: TRBV4-1
d_call: TRBD1
clone_size: -

cdr3_nt: TGTGCCATCAGTCCGGGACAGGGGCTAAAAAACATTCAGTACTTC
cdr3_aa: CAISPGQGLKNIQYF
j_call: TRBJ2-4
v_call: TRBV10-3
d_call: TRBD1
clone_size: -

cdr3_nt: TGTGCCAGCAGGCGGGGGGCAGGGGAGACCCAGTACTTC
cdr3_aa: CASRRGAGETQYF
j_call: TRBJ2-5
v_call: TRBV2
d_call: TRBD2
clone_size: -

cdr3_nt: TGTGCCAGCAGCACATGGGCCGGCACGAACACCGGGGAGCTGTTTTTT
cdr3_aa: CASSTWAGTNTGELFF
j_call: TRBJ2-2
v_call: TRBV13
d_call: -
clone_size: many

cdr3_nt: TGCAGTGCCCAGACTGGGGAGACCCAGTACTTC
cdr3_aa: CSAQTGETQYF
j_call: TRBJ2-5
v_call: TRBV20-1
d_call: -
clone_size: -

cdr3_nt: TGTGCCATCAGTTCCGGGACATGGGACGGGGAGCTGTTTTTT
cdr3_aa: CAISSGTWDGELFF
j_call: TRBJ2-2
v_call: TRBV10-3
d_call: -
clone_size: -

cdr3_nt: TGCGCCAGCAGCCTATGGGGGGACGAGCAGTACTTC
cdr3_aa: CASSLWGDEQYF
j_call: TRBJ2-7
v_call: TRBV5-1
d_call: -
clone_size: -

cdr3_nt: TGTGCCAGCAAGCGGTGGGAGGGGCAAACAGATACGCAGTATTTT
cdr3_aa: CASKRWEGQTDTQYF
j_call: TRBJ2-3
v_call: TRBV6-5
d_call: TRBD2
clone_size: -

cdr3_nt: TGTGCCAGCAGTCTGGCGGATGAAAAACTGTTTTTT
cdr3_aa: CASSLADEKLFF
j_call: TRBJ1-4
v_call: TRBV12-3/TRBV12-4
d_call: -
clone_size: -

cdr3_nt: TGTGCCAGCAGCTGGGACATCTCCTACGAGCAGTACTTC
cdr3_aa: CASSWDISYEQYF
j_call: TRBJ2-7
v_call: TRBV5-5
d_call: -
clone_size: -

cdr3_nt: TGTGCCACCAGCAGAGATTGGGGACAGGGCGAGCAGTACTTC
cdr3_aa: CATSRDWGQGEQYF
j_call: TRBJ2-7
v_call: TRBV15
d_call: TRBD1
clone_size: -

cdr3_nt: TGTGCCAGCAGTCCTGTCGGGGGAGCCTACGAGCAGTACTTC
cdr3_aa: CASSPVGGAYEQYF
j_call: TRBJ2-7
v_call: TRBV27
d_call: -
clone_size: -

cdr3_nt: TGTGCCAGCAGACTGTTCTACGAAGAGACCCAGTACTTC
cdr3_aa: CASRLFYEETQYF
j_call: TRBJ2-5
v_call: TRBV11-2
d_call: -
clone_size: -

cdr3_nt: TGCGCCAGCAGCCAGGGTTTAAGGGGTGATCAGCCCCAGCATTTT
cdr3_aa: CASSQGLRGDQPQHF
j_call: TRBJ1-5
v_call: TRBV4-3
d_call: -
clone_size: -

cdr3_nt: TGTGCCAGCAGCACCGGGGGGGGCCAGAATACGCAGTATTTT
cdr3_aa: CASSTGGGQNTQYF
j_call: TRBJ2-3
v_call: TRBV6-2/TRBV6-3
d_call: TRBD2
clone_size: -

cdr3_nt: TGTGCCAGCAGTAGCAGGGGGTGGAATCAGCCCCAGCATTTT
cdr3_aa: CASSSRGWNQPQHF
j_call: TRBJ1-5
v_call: TRBV27
d_call: TRBD1
clone_size: once

cdr3_nt: TGTGCCAGCAGCTTAGCAGGGACAGGGGGGCTAGGCAACGAGCAGTACTTC
cdr3_aa: CASSLAGTGGLGNEQYF
j_call: TRBJ2-7
v_call: TRBV7-9
d_call: TRBD1
clone_size: -

cdr3_nt: TGTGCCAGTAGTATTCGGACGGAGGAGTCCCCAATCTCTGGAAACACCATATATTTT
cdr3_aa: CASSIRTEESPISGNTIYF
j_call: TRBJ1-3
v_call: TRBV19
d_call: -
clone_size: -

cdr3_nt: TGCGCCAGCAGCTTACACACGGACAGCTACGAGCAGTACTTC
cdr3_aa: CASSLHTDSYEQYF
j_call: TRBJ2-7
v_call: TRBV5-1
d_call: -
clone_size: -

cdr3_nt: TGCGCCAGCAGTGACGGGTCAGGGCTGGATCAGCCCCAGCATTTT
cdr3_aa: CASSDGSGLDQPQHF
j_call: TRBJ1-5
v_call: TRBV5-1
d_call: -
clone_size: once

cdr3_nt: TGCGCCAGCAGCGCGGGGACAGGGCGGACAGATACGCAGTATTTT
cdr3_aa: CASSAGTGRTDTQYF
j_call: TRBJ2-3
v_call: TRBV4-1
d_call: TRBD1
clone_size: -

cdr3_nt: TGTGCCAGCAGCTTAGAAACACGGGGAGTGGTTACGCAGTATTTT
cdr3_aa: CASSLETRGVVTQYF
j_call: TRBJ2-3
v_call: TRBV7-9
d_call: -
clone_size: -

cdr3_nt: TGTGCCAGCAGCTTAGACAGCTATGGCTACACCTTC
cdr3_aa: CASSLDSYGYTF
j_call: TRBJ1-2
v_call: TRBV7-8
d_call: -
clone_size: -

cdr3_nt: TGTGCCAGCAGTGACACGAGCTCTGGGGCCAACGTCCTGACTTTC
cdr3_aa: CASSDTSSGANVLTF
j_call: TRBJ2-6
v_call: TRBV6-4
d_call: -
clone_size: -

cdr3_nt: TGCGCCAGCAGCCAAGCCAGGGCGTCTTACGAGCAGTACTTC
cdr3_aa: CASSQARASYEQYF
j_call: TRBJ2-7
v_call: TRBV4-3
d_call: -
clone_size: -

cdr3_nt: TGTGCCAGCTCACCACCCTCAGGACAGGGATTCTACGAGCAGTACTTC
cdr3_aa: CASSPPSGQGFYEQYF
j_call: TRBJ2-7
v_call: TRBV18
d_call: TRBD1
clone_size: -

cdr3_nt: TGTGCTAGTGGTCCGGGGACTAGCGGGGCAGATACGCAGTATTTT
cdr3_aa: CASGPGTSGADTQYF
j_call: TRBJ2-3
v_call: TRBV12-5
d_call: TRBD2
clone_size: few

cdr3_nt: TGTGCCAGCAGCTTAGTTTCTAGCGGGGGGACTGAGCAGTTCTTC
cdr3_aa: CASSLVSSGGTEQFF
j_call: TRBJ2-1
v_call: TRBV7-2
d_call: TRBD2
clone_size: -

cdr3_nt: TGCAGTGCTAGTTGGGGCTGGGACTATGGCTACACCTTC
cdr3_aa: CSASWGWDYGYTF
j_call: TRBJ1-2
v_call: TRBV20-1
d_call: -
clone_size: -

cdr3_nt: TGTGCCACCTTAGGCAGGGGGACTTTAGCCAAAAACATTCAGTACTTC
cdr3_aa: CATLGRGTLAKNIQYF
j_call: TRBJ2-4
v_call: TRBV2
d_call: -
clone_size: -

cdr3_nt: TGCGCCAGCAGCTTGGGACAGGGGGACTACGAGCAGTACTTC
cdr3_aa: CASSLGQGDYEQYF
j_call: TRBJ2-7
v_call: TRBV5-1
d_call: TRBD1
clone_size: -

cdr3_nt: TGTGCCAGCAGTCGAGGACAGATCTACGAGCAGTACTTC
cdr3_aa: CASSRGQIYEQYF
j_call: TRBJ2-7
v_call: TRBV6-6
d_call: -
clone_size: -

cdr3_nt: TGTGCCAGCAGTAGACAGTTGAGAGATGGCTACACCTTC
cdr3_aa: CASSRQLRDGYTF
j_call: TRBJ1-2
v_call: TRBV7-9
d_call: -
clone_size: -

cdr3_nt: TGCGCCAGCAGCCAAGATAGGCTCACCCAGGGAAAGCAGTACTTC
cdr3_aa: CASSQDRLTQGKQYF
j_call: TRBJ2-7
v_call: TRBV4-3
d_call: -
clone_size: few

cdr3_nt: TGTGCCAGCAGTTACTCGCAGGGGCCCGGTGAAGCTTTCTTT
cdr3_aa: CASSYSQGPGEAFF
j_call: TRBJ1-1
v_call: TRBV6-6
d_call: -
clone_size: -

cdr3_nt: TGCGCCAGCAGCTTGGAGGAGCGGGGGCCCTCCGACGTTACGCAGTATTTT
cdr3_aa: CASSLEERGPSDVTQYF
j_call: TRBJ2-3
v_call: TRBV5-1
d_call: TRBD2
clone_size: once

cdr3_nt: TGTGCCAGCAGCAAAGCAGACAGGCTCAATCAGCCCCAGCATTTT
cdr3_aa: CASSKADRLNQPQHF
j_call: TRBJ1-5
v_call: TRBV21-1
d_call: -
clone_size: -